This is a list of T cell receptor beta chains from one sample in a study of spatial heterogeneity in lung cancer. TCRdb recomputed calls from the 5' RACE reads with MiXCR, one row per CDR3 protein. The table has 30,000 to 45,000 distinct CDR3 sequences, roughly 8% seen once; the top ten hold under 30%. The sample here was PBMCs, taken at surgery. These receptors were obtained from a male donor with early-stage non-small cell lung cancer. Both conserved end residues are part of each CDR3. The order of the fields is clone size, V gene, D gene, J gene, CDR3 protein, CDR3 DNA. D genes are given only for firm matches. Some rows have no size entry. The others give once, few or many, or a class for an expanded clone.

>NA|TRBV6-5|NA|TRBJ1-1
CASSYGGPAIEAFF
TGTGCCAGCAGTTACGGCGGACCGGCCATTGAAGCTTTCTTT
>few|TRBV5-8|TRBD1|TRBJ2-7
CASSLETGTGIYEQYF
TGTGCCAGCAGCTTGGAGACTGGGACAGGGATCTACGAGCAGTACTTC
>many|TRBV20-1|TRBD1|TRBJ1-1
CSAAIGTGAANTEAFF
TGCAGTGCCGCAATCGGGACAGGGGCGGCGAACACTGAAGCTTTCTTT
>few|TRBV24-1|NA|TRBJ2-2
CATSPHWSASSGELFF
TGTGCCACCTCGCCGCATTGGAGTGCTTCATCCGGGGAGCTGTTTTTT
>NA|TRBV5-6|NA|TRBJ1-5
CASSLRGNLPNQPQHF
TGTGCCAGCAGCTTGCGGGGTAACCTCCCCAATCAGCCCCAGCATTTT
>many|TRBV24-1|TRBD1|TRBJ1-5
CATGDRVGNQPQHF
TGTGCCACCGGGGACAGGGTAGGCAATCAGCCCCAGCATTTT
>many|TRBV12-3/TRBV12-4|NA|TRBJ1-2
CASSETGYYGYTF
TGTGCCAGCAGTGAGACAGGATACTATGGCTACACCTTC
>medium-sized|TRBV7-9|NA|TRBJ2-1
CASSPQLGSSYNEQFF
TGTGCCAGCAGCCCACAGTTGGGGAGCTCCTACAATGAGCAGTTCTTC
>NA|TRBV2|TRBD2|TRBJ2-1
CASRRETHNEQFF
TGTGCCAGCAGGCGGGAGACCCACAATGAGCAGTTCTTC
>few|TRBV12-5|TRBD2|TRBJ2-3
CASGRGHTTSGTSTDTQYF
TGTGCTAGTGGCCGCGGCCACACGACTAGCGGCACTAGCACAGATACGCAGTATTTT
>many|TRBV5-6|NA|TRBJ2-5
CASSLVPGGYQETQYF
TGTGCCAGCAGCTTGGTCCCAGGGGGGTACCAAGAGACCCAGTACTTC
>many|TRBV2|TRBD1|TRBJ1-6
CASSERGQGSSPLHF
TGTGCCAGCAGTGAAAGAGGACAGGGGAGTTCACCCCTCCACTTT
>many|TRBV29-1|NA|TRBJ2-3
CSVDLAASTDTQYF
TGCAGCGTTGATTTAGCGGCTAGCACAGATACGCAGTATTTT
>many|TRBV10-3|NA|TRBJ1-2
CAISGFNGYTF
TGTGCCATCAGTGGCTTCAATGGCTACACCTTC
>many|TRBV27|NA|TRBJ2-3
CASSSGLAADTQYF
TGTGCCAGCAGCTCTGGGCTAGCCGCAGATACGCAGTATTTT
>NA|TRBV20-1|TRBD2|TRBJ2-5
CSAHRLAGQLETQYF
TGCAGTGCTCACCGACTAGCGGGGCAACTAGAGACCCAGTACTTC
>few|TRBV30|TRBD2|TRBJ2-3
CAWSVGTSGSPVDTQYF
TGTGCCTGGAGTGTGGGGACTAGCGGGAGTCCGGTGGATACGCAGTATTTT
>few|TRBV14|NA|TRBJ1-2
CASSQDGWRVGVNYGYTF
TGTGCCAGCAGCCAAGATGGTTGGAGGGTAGGAGTTAACTATGGCTACACCTTC
>few|TRBV7-3|NA|TRBJ2-7
CASSPYGEAAGYEQYF
TGTGCCAGCAGCCCATACGGGGAGGCGGCGGGTTACGAGCAGTACTTC
>many|TRBV6-5|NA|TRBJ1-1
CASFKRNTEAFF
TGTGCCAGCTTTAAAAGGAACACTGAAGCTTTCTTT
>NA|TRBV24-1|NA|TRBJ1-1
CATSDLGAAFF
TGTGCCACCAGTGATTTAGGCGCAGCTTTCTTT
>many|TRBV4-3|NA|TRBJ1-4
CASSQSGVTNEKLFF
TGCGCCAGCAGCCAATCAGGGGTTACTAATGAAAAACTGTTTTTT
>many|TRBV6-2/TRBV6-3|NA|TRBJ1-2
CASSTGPTGYTF
TGTGCCAGCAGCACCGGACCGACCGGCTACACCTTC
>NA|TRBV12-5|NA|TRBJ2-1
CASGLFGAFSCNEQFF
TGTGCTAGTGGTTTATTTGGGGCCTTCTCCTGCAATGAGCAGTTCTTC
>NA|TRBV4-1|NA|TRBJ2-3
CASSWGVTQYF
TGCGCCAGCAGCTGGGGAGTTACACAGTATTTT
>NA|TRBV30|NA|TRBJ2-7
CAWSGQWEQYF
TGTGCCTGGTCGGGGCAATGGGAGCAGTACTTC
>many|TRBV5-1|NA|TRBJ2-5
CASSGEETQYF
TGCGCCAGCAGCGGGGAAGAGACCCAGTACTTC
>few|TRBV24-1|NA|TRBJ1-2
CVTSDNNYGYTF
TGTGTCACCTCGGACAATAACTATGGCTACACCTTC
>many|TRBV7-2|TRBD1|TRBJ1-2
CASSLDRGGNYGYTF
TGTGCCAGCAGCTTGGACAGGGGAGGGAACTATGGCTACACCTTC
>many|TRBV4-3|NA|TRBJ1-5
CASSQDWGNQPQHF
TGCGCCAGCAGCCAAGATTGGGGAAATCAGCCCCAGCATTTT
>many|TRBV3-1|NA|TRBJ1-2
CASSLNGAGDYGYTF
TGTGCCAGCAGCCTCAATGGCGCAGGCGACTATGGCTACACCTTC
>NA|TRBV7-6|TRBD1|TRBJ1-1
CASSLKTGAQSNAEAFF
TGTGCCAGCAGCTTGAAGACAGGGGCGCAGTCAAACGCTGAAGCTTTCTTT
>NA|TRBV20-1|NA|TRBJ1-2
CSARDPRGYSYGYTF
TGCAGTGCTAGAGATCCCAGGGGATATAGCTATGGCTACACCTTC
>many|TRBV15|NA|TRBJ1-2
CATSRGGSDGYTF
TGTGCCACCAGCAGAGGAGGCAGCGATGGCTACACCTTC
>NA|TRBV6-6|NA|TRBJ2-1
CASSAREATFF
TGTGCCAGCAGCGCTAGAGAAGCGACGTTCTTC
>NA|TRBV11-2|NA|TRBJ2-7
CASSLSGTYEQYF
TGTGCCAGCAGCTTATCAGGGACCTACGAGCAGTACTTC
>few|TRBV5-1|TRBD1|TRBJ2-7
CASSGGTDYEQYF
TGCGCCAGCAGCGGTGGGACAGACTACGAGCAGTACTTC
>many|TRBV5-1|NA|TRBJ2-1
CASSLGQGTNEQFF
TGCGCCAGCAGCTTGGGTCAGGGGACGAATGAGCAGTTCTTC
>many|TRBV20-1|TRBD1|TRBJ2-3
CSARSSTGKTDTQYF
TGCAGTGCAAGATCTTCGACAGGGAAGACAGATACGCAGTATTTT
>many|TRBV18|TRBD1|TRBJ2-6
CASSEQGAGAGANVLTF
TGTGCCAGCTCAGAACAGGGGGCAGGAGCTGGGGCCAACGTCCTGACTTTC
>few|TRBV5-5|NA|TRBJ1-1
CASSLGPYTEAFF
TGTGCCAGCAGCTTGGGCCCCTACACTGAAGCTTTCTTT
>NA|TRBV12-3/TRBV12-4|NA|TRBJ2-2
CASSLNRAGELFF
TGTGCCAGCAGTTTAAACCGCGCCGGGGAGCTGTTTTTT
>many|TRBV7-3|TRBD1|TRBJ1-1
CASSQGANTEAFF
TGTGCCAGCTCCCAGGGGGCAAACACTGAAGCTTTCTTT
>NA|TRBV30|NA|TRBJ2-2
CAWRLGTRNTGELFF
TGTGCCTGGAGGCTCGGGACCAGGAACACCGGGGAGCTGTTTTTT
>few|TRBV24-1|TRBD2|TRBJ2-3
CATSGLPGLAGGITADTQYF
TGTGCCACCAGTGGCCTCCCGGGACTAGCGGGAGGAATAACAGCAGATACGCAGTATTTT
>many|TRBV5-6|TRBD2|TRBJ2-5
CASSPPSGGETQYF
TGTGCCAGCAGCCCCCCGAGCGGGGGGGAGACCCAGTACTTC
>medium-sized|TRBV9|NA|TRBJ1-2
CASSVETATNYGYTF
TGTGCCAGCAGCGTAGAAACCGCAACCAACTATGGCTACACCTTC
>many|TRBV27|NA|TRBJ2-5
CASSLSTIGTQYF
TGTGCCAGCAGTTTATCGACCATAGGGACCCAGTACTTC
>NA|TRBV6-2/TRBV6-3|NA|TRBJ2-5
CASSWGRQETQYF
TGTGCCAGCAGTTGGGGGAGGCAAGAGACCCAGTACTTC
>many|TRBV19|NA|TRBJ1-5
CASTDLAGYRSNQPQHF
TGTGCCAGTACCGACCTTGCGGGTTATCGGAGCAATCAGCCCCAGCATTTT
>few|TRBV9|NA|TRBJ1-1
CASSVGGTNTEAFF
TGTGCCAGCAGCGTAGGCGGGACCAACACTGAAGCTTTCTTT